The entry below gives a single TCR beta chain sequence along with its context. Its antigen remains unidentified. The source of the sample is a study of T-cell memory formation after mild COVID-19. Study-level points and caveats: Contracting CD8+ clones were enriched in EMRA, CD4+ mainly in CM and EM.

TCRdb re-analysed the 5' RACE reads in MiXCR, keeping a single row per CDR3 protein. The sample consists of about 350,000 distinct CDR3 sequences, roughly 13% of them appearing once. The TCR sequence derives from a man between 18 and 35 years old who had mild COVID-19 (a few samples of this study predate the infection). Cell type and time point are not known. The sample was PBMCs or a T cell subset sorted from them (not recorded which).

The CDR3 DNA reads TGTGCCAGCAGCGGGACAGGAATAAGTACCGGGGCCAACGTCCTGACTTTC. It translates to CASSGTGISTGANVLTF. V and J are TRBV9 and TRBJ2-6; 7 bases align to TRBD1. Germline trimming cut 3 bases from V and 4 bases from J; bases unmatched to any gene: 10. Looked up from germline, CDR1 is SGDLS and CDR2 is YYNGEE. The CDR3 spans 17 residues.